This is a list of T cell receptor beta chains from one sample in a study of blood T cell repertoires in COVID-19. Repertoires were generated with immunoSEQ multiplex PCR, while TCRdb's copy carries only in-frame clones and drops some. The sample records a few hundred thousand clones, 70% to 90% being singletons. Material: peripheral blood. The receptors were sampled from a woman in her sixties with COVID-19, enrolled during active disease. The CDR3 runs from the conserved cysteine through the conserved F or W. D genes are given only for firm matches. A row's size may be missing; if present it is once, few, many or a size class.

TRBD2 . TRBJ2-4 TRBV6-5 TGTGCCAGCAGACCGGAGGCTAGCGGTAAAAACATTCAGTACTTC CASRPEASGKNIQYF
TRBD1 . TRBJ1-2 TRBV9 TGTGCCAGCAGCCAGGGACAGGGTAATCCTTTTTCCTCAAACTATGGCTACACCTTC CASSQGQGNPFSSNYGYTF
. few TRBJ1-2 TRBV6-2/TRBV6-3 TGTGCCAGCAGTTACCGGCCGAGGTTGTCGGGGGGCGCCCATCGCTACACCTTC CASSYRPRLSGGAHRYTF
TRBD2 . TRBJ2-2 TRBV29-1 TGCACCGGACTAGCGGGAGGTGGCGGGGAGCTGTTTTTT CTGLAGGGGELFF
TRBD1 few TRBJ1-3 TRBV6-5 TGTGCCAGCCGGGACAGCTACTCTGGAAACACCATATATTTT CASRDSYSGNTIYF
. . TRBJ1-1 TRBV28 TGTGCCAGCAGTCCTTCCTGGGCGAACACTGAAGCTTTCTTT CASSPSWANTEAFF
. . TRBJ2-3 TRBV30 TGTGCCTGGAGTGACGGAGGTGAGGGCACAGATACGCAGTATTTT CAWSDGGEGTDTQYF
. . TRBJ2-2 TRBV11-1 TGTGCCAGCAGCTTCCACGGGAGAGGTTCCGGGGAGCTGTTTTTT CASSFHGRGSGELFF
TRBD2 once TRBJ2-1 TRBV5-1 TGCGCCAGCAGCCCGGGACTAGCGGGGAGCTCCTACAATGAGCAGTTCTTC CASSPGLAGSSYNEQFF
. . TRBJ1-5 TRBV19 TGTGCCAGTAGTAAGACAGTTCAGCCCCAGCATTTT CASSKTVQPQHF
TRBD1 . TRBJ2-3 TRBV5-6 TGTGCCAGCAGCTTGCAACACAGGGGAGTCACAGATACGCAGTATTTT CASSLQHRGVTDTQYF
. . TRBJ2-1 TRBV30 TGTGCCTGTAGATACAGGGTTGGGGAGCAGTTCTTC CACRYRVGEQFF
TRBD1 few TRBJ2-7 TRBV5-1 TGCGCCAGCAGCACGGGACAGTCCTACGAGCAGTACTTC CASSTGQSYEQYF
TRBD1 . TRBJ1-4 TRBV28 TGTGCCAGCAGTGCAGGGACAGGGCTAAATGAAAAACTGTTTTTT CASSAGTGLNEKLFF
. once TRBJ1-2 TRBV4-2 TGTGCCAGCAGCCAAGGGCCATATGGCTACACCTTC CASSQGPYGYTF
TRBD1 . TRBJ2-7 TRBV11-2 TGTGCCAGCAGCTTAAGGGGACAGGGGGCTTACGAGCAGTACTTC CASSLRGQGAYEQYF
TRBD1 . TRBJ1-2 TRBV18 TGTGCCAGCTCACCCTACCGGGGGACAGGGCCCTATGGCTACACCTTC CASSPYRGTGPYGYTF
. once TRBJ1-5 TRBV19 TGTGCCAGTCATCGTCGGGGCGGGGATCAGCCCCAGCATTTT CASHRRGGDQPQHF
TRBD1 . TRBJ1-6 TRBV11-3 TGTGCCAGCAGCGCCGGACAGGCGGATTCACCCCTCCACTTT CASSAGQADSPLHF
TRBD2 . TRBJ2-7 TRBV28 TGTGCCAGCAGTACTCCCCGGACTAGCGGGTACTCCTACGAGCAGTACTTC CASSTPRTSGYSYEQYF
. . TRBJ1-1 TRBV30 TGTGCCTGGACCCGACAGGCCAACACTGAAGCTTTCTTT CAWTRQANTEAFF
TRBD2 . TRBJ2-7 TRBV6-5 TGTGCCAGCAATCTAGCGGGAGAGATCAGCGAGCAGTACTTC CASNLAGEISEQYF
TRBD1 . TRBJ1-4 TRBV7-9 TGTGCCAGCAGCACCAAGACAGGGGCTAATGAAAAACTGTTTTTT CASSTKTGANEKLFF
TRBD1 . TRBJ1-2 TRBV5-1 TGCGCCAGCAGCGCCCGGGGCCCACAGGGGGGAGGCTACACCTTC CASSARGPQGGGYTF
TRBD1 once TRBJ2-3 TRBV20-1 TGCAGTGCTAGTGGACAGGGGGCCCTGGTGGATACGCAGTATTTT CSASGQGALVDTQYF
. . TRBJ1-2 TRBV20-1 TGCAGTGATTCTGGGGGCTTTGGCTACACCTTC CSDSGGFGYTF
. . TRBJ2-7 TRBV18 TGTGCCAGCTCATCGCAACCTAGCCGCTGGGCTGACGAGCAGTACTTC CASSSQPSRWADEQYF
. . TRBJ1-5 TRBV7-9 TGTGCCAGCAGCTTAGGAGGGGGTAGCAATCAGCCCCAGCATTTT CASSLGGGSNQPQHF
. . TRBJ1-1 TRBV29-1 TGCAGCTCCCGGGGAGGGGTGAACACTGAAGCTTTCTTT CSSRGGVNTEAFF
TRBD2 . TRBJ2-7 TRBV5-4 TGTGCCAGCAGCCTTAGCGGGATTGGCGAGCAGTACTTC CASSLSGIGEQYF
. many TRBJ2-7 TRBV13 TGTGCCAGCAGCCCAGGTGCAGGGTCCTACGAGCAGTACTTC CASSPGAGSYEQYF
. . TRBJ1-1 TRBV6-5 TGTGCCAGCATCGGGGTCGGAGCTTTCTTT CASIGVGAFF
. . TRBJ2-7 TRBV5-5 TGTGCCAGCAGCTTGCGGCCTGGACTGATCTACGAGCAGTACTTC CASSLRPGLIYEQYF
. . TRBJ1-6 TRBV27 TGTGCCAGCAGGAGGGGAGGGGGTAATTCACCCCTCCACTTT CASRRGGGNSPLHF
. . TRBJ2-5 TRBV5-6 TGTGCCAGCAGCTTGGCGGGTCGGGAGACCCAGTACTTC CASSLAGRETQYF
TRBD1 . TRBJ1-1 TRBV30 TGTGCCCAGACAGGGTACACTGAAGCTTTCTTT CAQTGYTEAFF
. . TRBJ1-2 TRBV6-2/TRBV6-3 TGTGCCAGCAGTGGGGGCAAAGCTAACTATGGCTACACCTTC CASSGGKANYGYTF
TRBD1 . TRBJ1-6 TRBV5-6 TGTGCCAGCAGCTTGTTACGTTGGGACAGGGGCACGAGGACACCCCTCCACTTT CASSLLRWDRGTRTPLHF
. . TRBJ1-1 TRBV20-1 TGCAGTGCTGGGGGGGAATCCGAAGCTTTCTTT CSAGGESEAFF
TRBD1 . TRBJ1-1 TRBV7-8 TGTGCCAGCAGCTTAGTGGGGACAGACAATCGGAGGACTGAAGCTTTCTTT CASSLVGTDNRRTEAFF
TRBD1 . TRBJ1-1 TRBV6-6 TGTGCCAGCAGCTCCACGACAGGGTGGACTGAAGCTTTCTTT CASSSTTGWTEAFF
. once TRBJ2-2 TRBV5-1 TGCGCCAGCAGTGACCCGAGGTCTAACACCGGGGAGCTGTTTTTT CASSDPRSNTGELFF
. . TRBJ1-1 TRBV10-3 TGTGCCATCAGTCCGGGACACCAGAACACTGAAGCTTTCTTT CAISPGHQNTEAFF
TRBD1 . TRBJ2-3 TRBV20-1 TGCAGTGCTAGTGGGAATTGGGGGACAGCAGATACGCAGTATTTT CSASGNWGTADTQYF
. . TRBJ1-1 TRBV29-1 TGCAGCGTTGAAAGAAGTATAGTCCTGGGCGAAGCTTTCTTT CSVERSIVLGEAFF
. . TRBJ1-1 TRBV15 TGTGCCACCAGCAGTCTAGCAGAAAACACTGAAGCTTTCTTT CATSSLAENTEAFF
. . TRBJ2-7 TRBV5-4 TGTGCCAGCAGCTTGGGGGAGCTACAGCAGTACTTC CASSLGELQQYF
. once TRBJ1-2 TRBV7-9 TGTGCCAGCAGCTTTAACACCTTTAACTATGGCTACACCTTC CASSFNTFNYGYTF
. . TRBJ1-1 TRBV18 TGTGCCAGCTCACCAAAACAGGGTCATACTGAAGCTTTCTTT CASSPKQGHTEAFF
. once TRBJ2-7 TRBV20-1 TGCAGTGCTAGTCGTCAGACCGGGGGCGAGCAGTACTTC CSASRQTGGEQYF